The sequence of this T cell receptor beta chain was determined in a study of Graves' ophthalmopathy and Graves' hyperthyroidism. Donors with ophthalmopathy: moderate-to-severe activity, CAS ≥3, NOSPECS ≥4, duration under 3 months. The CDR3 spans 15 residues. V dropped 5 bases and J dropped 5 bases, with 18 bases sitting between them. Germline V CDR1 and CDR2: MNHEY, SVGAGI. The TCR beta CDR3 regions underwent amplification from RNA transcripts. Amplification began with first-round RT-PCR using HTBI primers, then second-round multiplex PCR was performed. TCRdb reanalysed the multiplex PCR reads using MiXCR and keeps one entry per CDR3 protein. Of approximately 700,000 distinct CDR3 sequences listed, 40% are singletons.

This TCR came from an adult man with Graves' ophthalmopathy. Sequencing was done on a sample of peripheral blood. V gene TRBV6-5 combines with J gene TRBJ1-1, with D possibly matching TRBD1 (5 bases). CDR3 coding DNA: TGTGCCAGCAGTGAAAGGCCAGGCCCAGGGACTGAAGCTTTCTTT. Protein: CASSERPGPGTEAFF.